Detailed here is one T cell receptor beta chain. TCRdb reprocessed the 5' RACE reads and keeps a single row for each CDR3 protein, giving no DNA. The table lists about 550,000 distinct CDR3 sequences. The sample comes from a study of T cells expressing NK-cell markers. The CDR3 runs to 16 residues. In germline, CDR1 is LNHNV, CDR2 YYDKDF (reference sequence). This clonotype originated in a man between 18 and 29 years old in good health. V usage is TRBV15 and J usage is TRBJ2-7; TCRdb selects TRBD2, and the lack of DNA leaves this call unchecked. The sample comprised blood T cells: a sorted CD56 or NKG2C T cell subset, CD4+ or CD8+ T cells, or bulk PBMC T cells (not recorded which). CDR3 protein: CATSREPGKAPSEQYF. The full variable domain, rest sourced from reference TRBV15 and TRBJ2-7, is DAMVIQNPRYQVTQFGKPVTLSCSQTLNHNVMYWYQQKSSQAPKLLFHYYDKDFNNEADTPDNFQSRRPNTSFCFLDIRSPGLGDTAMYLCATSREPGKAPSEQYFGPGTRLTVT.